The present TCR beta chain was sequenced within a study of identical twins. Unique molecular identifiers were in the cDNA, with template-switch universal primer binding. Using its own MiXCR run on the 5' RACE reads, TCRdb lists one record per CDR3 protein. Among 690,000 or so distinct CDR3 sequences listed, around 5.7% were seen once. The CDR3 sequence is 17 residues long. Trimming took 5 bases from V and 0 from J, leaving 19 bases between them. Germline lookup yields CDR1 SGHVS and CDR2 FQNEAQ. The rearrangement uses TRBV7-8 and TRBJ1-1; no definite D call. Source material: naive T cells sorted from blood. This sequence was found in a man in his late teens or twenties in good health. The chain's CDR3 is CASSALSGTGMNTEAFF. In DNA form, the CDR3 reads TGTGCCAGCAGCGCCCTCTCTGGAACGGGTATGAACACTGAAGCTTTCTTT.